The 9 T cell receptor beta chains in this list originate from one sample, sequenced in a study of cytomegalovirus exposure and HLA in healthy donors. This PCR relied on a set of 60 Vbeta primers and 13 Jbeta primers. Assay used: immunoSEQ multiplex PCR; TCRdb lists only in-frame clones, some missing. The sample holds about 160,000 clones, 82% seen once. Specimen: PBMCs. Source of these receptors: a girl aged 10 to 17 in good health and CMV-seropositive.

This rearrangement joins TRBV5-6 to TRBJ2-5; 9 bases map to TRBD1. The J call is uncertain, as TRBJ2-7 better fits the DNA end. CDR1 and CDR2 from the germline V gene are SGHDT and YYEEEE. The CDR3 covers 13 residues. The CDR3 DNA follows: TGTGCCAGCAGCTGGGGGACAGGGTTCGAGCAGTACTTC. This codes for CASSWGTGFEQYF.

This sequence joins TRBV20-1 and TRBJ2-1; 7 bases line up with TRBD2. Germline loops: CDR1 DFQATT, CDR2 SNEGSKA (reference sequence). The CDR3 consists of 11 residues. J was trimmed by 8 bases and V by 8 bases; bases with no gene match: 6. CDR3 in amino acids: CSLGGEDEQFF. The CDR3 DNA sequence: TGCAGTCTGGGGGGGGAGGATGAGCAGTTCTTC.

The V gene is TRBV11-1, the J gene TRBJ2-1; 15 nucleotides agree with TRBD2. The germline gives CDR1 SGHAT, CDR2 FQDESV (reference sequence). V lost 4 bases, J lost 0 bases, and 4 bases stayed unmatched. CDR3 length equals 18 residues. CDR3 loop: CASSSQGLAGGSYNEQFF. CDR3 in DNA: TGTGCCAGCAGCTCTCAGGGACTAGCGGGGGGCTCCTACAATGAGCAGTTCTTC. The entire variable domain, with the rest obtained from reference TRBV11-1 and TRBJ2-1, is as follows: EAEVAQSPRYKITEKSQAVAFWCDPISGHATLYWYRQILGQGPELLVQFQDESVVDDSQLPKDRFSAERLKGVDSTLKIQPAELGDSAMYLCASSSQGLAGGSYNEQFFGPGTRLTVL.

The rearrangement links TRBV6-6 to TRBJ1-1; 10 bases are a match to TRBD1. This CDR3 comprises 13 residues. Germline CDR1 is MNHNY and CDR2 is SVGAGI (reference sequence). Trimming removed 6 bases from V and 12 bases from J; junction bases left unmatched: 10. Here the CDR3 reads CASRGRQGASTFF. As DNA, the CDR3 is TGTGCCAGCAGAGGTCGACAGGGGGCATCGACTTTCTTT.

The rearrangement links TRBV28 to TRBJ2-3; TRBD2 agrees at 10 bases. Germline trimming cut 3 bases from V and 6 bases from J; bases unmatched to any gene: 6. CDR1 and CDR2 (germline): MDHEN, SYDVKM. The CDR3 length is 15 residues. The CDR3 spells CASSFSGRVSDTQYF. Here the CDR3 DNA reads TGTGCCAGCAGTTTCAGCGGGAGGGTTAGCGATACGCAGTATTTT.

CDR3 DNA: TGTGCCAGCAGCGAGGACAGGCTGAGGGAAAAACTGTTTTTT. Protein sequence: CASSEDRLREKLFF. V gene TRBV28 combines with J gene TRBJ1-4; TRBD1 matches at 7 bases. The CDR3 totals 14 residues. V shed 6 bases and J 8 bases; nucleotides not matched to a gene: 9. Germline-derived CDR1 and CDR2 are MDHEN and SYDVKM.

This chain uses TRBV13 with TRBJ2-5, with TRBD2 matching 13 bases. The CDR3 sequence is 16 residues long. V dropped 0 bases and J dropped 4; count of bases not matched to a gene: 2. Germline CDR1 and CDR2: PRHDT and FYEKMQ (reference sequence). CDR3 sequence: CASSLGGLAGTETQYF. For the CDR3, the DNA is TGTGCCAGCAGCTTAGGGGGACTAGCGGGGACAGAGACCCAGTACTTC.

This chain connects TRBV4-3 to TRBJ1-2, with 8 positions matching TRBD1. The CDR3 contains 14 residues. Germline values: CDR1 LGHNA, CDR2 YSLEER. Trimming cost V 3 bases and J 1 base; bases outside gene matches: 1. CDR3 DNA sequence: TGCGCCAGCAGCCATGGACAGGGTAACTATGGCTACACCTTC. Translating it yields CASSHGQGNYGYTF.

This clone was seen a handful of times. The V and J genes are TRBV4-3 and TRBJ1-2; tentative D call: TRBD1 (6 bases). This CDR3 contains 14 residues. Trimming pared 1 base from V and 5 bases from J, leaving 11 bases between. From germline, CDR1 is LGHNA and CDR2 YSLEER. As DNA, the CDR3 is TGCGCCAGCAGCCAAGGGGCAGGGGTTTATGGCTACACCTTC. It encodes CASSQGAGVYGYTF.